Below, 26 T cell receptor beta chains from the same sample are listed, as sequenced in a study of T cell changes during pregnancy in multiple sclerosis (dated by TCRdb to between 2018 and 2020). Libraries were made using the immunoSEQ multiplex PCR assay. TCRdb re-hosts the immuneACCESS table, in-frame sequences only. Its copies lack some clones; in the studies checked, an unresolved V gene accounts for under half of them, and the cause for the rest is not known. This sample comprises around 78,000 clones, 93% of them detected only once. The ten largest clonotypes hold around 2.3% of the sample. The specimen comprised peripheral blood, sampled in the second trimester of pregnancy. These receptors all come from a female donor with multiple sclerosis, enrolled in a pregnancy study.

This clone was recorded once. The V gene is TRBV9, the J gene TRBJ2-1; 7 nucleotides agree with TRBD1. CDR1 is SGDLS, CDR2 YYNGEE, per germline. This CDR3 has 18 amino acids. V dropped 3 bases and J dropped 0; count of bases not matched to a gene: 12. The CDR3 nucleotides are TGTGCCAGCAGCGCTAACTTGGACAGGCTTAGCTCCTACAATGAGCAGTTCTTC. This codes for CASSANLDRLSSYNEQFF.

This clone is a singleton in its sample. The chain links TRBV5-1 to TRBJ1-1; D may be TRBD1 (5 bases). Trimming stripped 6 bases from V and 2 bases from J, with 11 bases between. CDR3 length: 13 residues. Per the germline V gene, CDR1 is SGHRS and CDR2 is YFSETQ. The DNA for the CDR3 is TGCGCCAGCACCGGAACAGGCAACACTGAAGCTTTCTTT. Residues: CASTGTGNTEAFF.

This clone appeared a single time. The rearrangement uses TRBV6-1 and TRBJ2-1; 9 bases are a match to TRBD1. The CDR3 extends over 16 amino acids. The V gene's germline CDR1 is MNHNS and CDR2 SASEGT. V lost 4 bases to trimming and J lost 4 bases; unmatched junction nucleotides: 8. Here the CDR3 DNA reads TGTGCCAGCAGTGTAACCGGGACAGGGACTTACAATGAGCAGTTCTTC. This sequence encodes CASSVTGTGTYNEQFF.

This clone was detected once. This chain connects TRBV30 to TRBJ1-6; TRBD1 aligns across 9 bases. The trim removed 5 bases at V and 10 bases at J, leaving 6 bases unmatched. The CDR3 totals 13 residues. Germline values: CDR1 GTSNPN, CDR2 SVGIG (reference sequence). DNA of the CDR3: TGTGCCTGGGTGACAGGGGGTGGGTCACCCCTCCACTTT. It yields the protein CAWVTGGGSPLHF.

This clone was picked up one time. The gene calls are TRBV30 and TRBJ2-5; 7 bases are shared with TRBD2. Germline CDR1 and CDR2: GTSNPN and SVGIG (reference sequence). J lost 3 bases, V lost 3 bases, and 10 bases had no gene match. This CDR3 has 15 residues. CDR3 sequence: CAWSVLRGLKETQYF. The CDR3 DNA reads TGTGCCTGGAGCGTCCTTCGGGGACTAAAAGAGACCCAGTACTTC.

The V and J genes are TRBV29-1 and TRBJ1-3; D perhaps matches TRBD1 (6 bases). The CDR3 has 18 amino acids. Germline CDR1 SQVTM, CDR2 ANQGSEA. V shed 6 bases and J shed 0 bases, with 24 bases lying between them. The CDR3 DNA sequence: TGCAGCGTCTTTACTTTACAGGGTGATTCCTCCTCTGGAAACACCATATATTTT. Amino acids: CSVFTLQGDSSSGNTIYF.

In regard to this clone: Its ends do not fully match the called genes, so a read error is possible. The chain joins TRBV19 to TRBJ2-7, with TRBD1 matching 7 bases. From germline, CDR1 is LNHDA and CDR2 SQIVND (reference sequence). This CDR3 is built from 14 residues. Here the CDR3 DNA reads TGTGCCAGTAGTCTAGACAGGGAATCCTACGAGCAGTACTTC. This codes for CASSLDRESYEQYF.

The chain employs TRBV10-3 and TRBJ1-2; D is perhaps TRBD1 (5 bases). CDR1 is ENHRY and CDR2 is SYGVKD in the germline V gene. The CDR3 sequence is 14 residues long. V was trimmed by 6 bases and J by 4 bases, leaving 15 bases between them. The CDR3 DNA reads as TGTGCCATCAGCCAGGGTAACACCATCTATGGCTACACCTTC. Residues: CAISQGNTIYGYTF.

The gene calls are TRBV7-8 and TRBJ2-3; 11 positions agree with TRBD2. Germline V lookup: CDR1 SGHVS, CDR2 FQNEAQ. The J segment lost 5 bases and the V segment lost 5 bases, leaving 15 bases of the junction unmatched. There are 18 residues in the CDR3. The CDR3 sequence: CASSPAGLAGFQVDTQYF. CDR3 DNA: TGTGCCAGCAGCCCCGCCGGACTAGCGGGCTTCCAGGTAGATACGCAGTATTTT. The whole variable domain, remainder taken from reference TRBV7-8 and TRBJ2-3, is GAGVSQSPRYKVAKRGQDVALRCDPISGHVSLFWYQQALGQGPEFLTYFQNEAQLDKSGLPSDRFFAERPEGSVSTLKIQRTQQEDSAVYLCASSPAGLAGFQVDTQYFGPGTRLTVL.

This chain links TRBV5-6 with TRBJ2-3; 7 nucleotides align to TRBD2. J lost 1 base, V lost 4 bases, and 9 bases had no gene match. Germline lookup yields CDR1 SGHDT and CDR2 YYEEEE. The CDR3 runs to 16 residues. The CDR3 protein is CASSQAGLAGTDTQYF. The CDR3 coding sequence is TGTGCCAGCAGCCAAGCCGGGCTAGCGGGCACAGATACGCAGTATTTT.

J is TRBJ1-2 and V is TRBV6-5; 9 bases map to TRBD1. The CDR3 is 15 amino acids. V was clipped by 6 bases and J by 4 bases; unmatched bases: 9. Germline V gene lookup returns CDR1 MNHEY and CDR2 SVGAGI. The CDR3: CASRVGQGKSYGYTF. For the CDR3, the DNA is TGTGCCAGCAGGGTCGGACAGGGGAAGAGCTATGGCTACACCTTC.

This clone was counted once. V usage is TRBV19 and J usage is TRBJ1-5; D gene ambiguous. V gave up 5 bases and J gave up 6 bases, with 8 bases separating them. CDR1 is LNHDA, CDR2 SQIVND, per germline (reference sequence). CDR3 size: 12 residues. The CDR3 DNA is TGTGCCAGTAGTTCGACTCTTCAGCCCCAGCATTTT. Translating it yields CASSSTLQPQHF. Using reference TRBV19 and TRBJ1-5 for the parts outside the CDR3, the full variable domain is DGGITQSPKYLFRKEGQNVTLSCEQNLNHDAMYWYRQDPGQGLRLIYYSQIVNDFQKGDIAEGYSVSREKKESFPLTVTSAQKNPTAFYLCASSSTLQPQHFGDGTRLSIL.

The chain recombines TRBV7-9 with TRBJ1-3, with no clear D. CDR3 size: 15 residues. V was cut by 1 base and J by 2 bases, with 9 bases left in between. The germline gives CDR1 SEHNR, CDR2 FQNEAQ (reference sequence). The CDR3 DNA reads TGTGCCAGCAGCTTAGGCGGGGTAGCTGGAAACACCATATATTTT. Its protein is CASSLGGVAGNTIYF.

The chain joins TRBV9 to TRBJ2-3; D is ambiguous. The CDR3 covers 17 residues. CDR1 is SGDLS, CDR2 YYNGEE, per germline. V was shortened by 3 bases and J by 1 base, with 18 bases between the two germline ends. The CDR3, as DNA: TGTGCCAGCAGCGAACCGCCGCTAGGAACCGGCACAGATACGCAGTATTTT. Translated: CASSEPPLGTGTDTQYF.

The count of this clone is one. This sequence joins TRBV30 and TRBJ2-7; D may be TRBD1 (6 bases). Trimming left V 1 base short and J 9 bases short, with 16 bases between. Germline CDR1 reads GTSNPN; CDR2 reads SVGIG (reference sequence). The CDR3 is made up of 13 amino acids. CDR3 bases: TGTGCCTGGAGTGCTGGGACAACTCAACGGCAGTACTTC. It is translated as CAWSAGTTQRQYF. The full variable domain, its missing parts supplied by reference TRBV30 and TRBJ2-7, is SQTIHQWPATLVQPVGSPLSLECTVEGTSNPNLYWYRQAAGRGLQLLFYSVGIGQISSEVPQNLSASRPQDRQFILSSKKLLLSDSGFYLCAWSAGTTQRQYFGPGTRLTVT.

The gene calls are TRBV6-5 and TRBJ2-5, with D possibly TRBD1 on 5 matching bases. Germline lookup yields CDR1 MNHEY and CDR2 SVGAGI. CDR3 length: 14 residues. The V end was cut by 2 bases, the J end by 1 base, with 8 bases between. This CDR3 is CASSYGASQETQYF. The CDR3 nucleotides read TGTGCCAGCAGTTACGGGGCCAGCCAAGAGACCCAGTACTTC.

The V and J genes are TRBV5-1 and TRBJ2-7; TRBD1 aligns across 8 bases. CDR3 length: 14 amino acids. From germline, CDR1 is SGHRS and CDR2 YFSETQ. Trimming took 4 bases from V and 1 from J; bases not matched to a gene: 4. In nucleotides, the CDR3 is TGCGCCAGCAGCCCGGGACAGGCGTCCTACGAGCAGTACTTC. Protein: CASSPGQASYEQYF.

The chain combines TRBV28 with TRBJ1-4, with no clear D. Trimming took 0 bases from V and 4 from J, leaving 9 bases between them. This CDR3 is built from 15 residues. CDR1 and CDR2 (germline): MDHEN, SYDVKM. For the CDR3, the DNA is TGTGCCAGCAGTTTATGGGATACGGGTAATGAAAAACTGTTTTTT. Translated: CASSLWDTGNEKLFF.

The V gene is TRBV6-5, the J gene TRBJ2-7, with D possibly TRBD2 on 5 matching bases. The V and J ends lost 5 bases and 5 bases respectively, with 19 bases between them. This CDR3 comprises 15 residues. Germline V gene sequence: CDR1 MNHEY, CDR2 SVGAGI. The CDR3 DNA reads as TGTGCCAGCAGTCCCCGAAGGGAGAGGTCCCACGAGCAGTACTTC. Translation: CASSPRRERSHEQYF.

The V gene is TRBV6-5, the J gene TRBJ2-1; tentative D call: TRBD2 (6 bases). V was clipped by 2 bases and J by 10 bases, with 12 bases between them. Germline V gives CDR1 MNHEY, CDR2 SVGAGI. This CDR3 has 13 amino acids. As DNA, the CDR3 is TGTGCCAGCAGTTACGCGGGACGAATAGAGCAGTTCTTC. Translation: CASSYAGRIEQFF.

The chain uses TRBV29-1 and TRBJ1-2; 8 bases are a match to TRBD1. With 7 bases clipped from V and 4 bases from J, the junction kept 17 bases outside the gene matches. The CDR3 extends over 16 amino acids. The germline gives CDR1 SQVTM, CDR2 ANQGSEA. This CDR3 reads CSASPGPTGGPYGYTF. CDR3 DNA sequence: TGCAGCGCCTCCCCCGGTCCTACAGGGGGGCCCTATGGCTACACCTTC.

The genes are TRBV4-2 and TRBJ2-2, with 12 bases identical to TRBD2. V lost 4 bases to trimming and J lost 4 bases; unmatched junction nucleotides: 4. The CDR3 consists of 16 residues. Germline CDR1 reads LGHNA; CDR2 reads YNFKEQ. The CDR3 DNA follows: TGTGCCAGCAGCCCTAGGGGACTAGCGGGCACCGGGGAGCTGTTTTTT. This encodes CASSPRGLAGTGELFF.

The chain links TRBV4-1 to TRBJ2-5; 7 bases agree with TRBD1. Germline-derived CDR1 and CDR2 are MGHRA and YSYEKL. J gave up 1 base and V 4 bases, and 3 bases lay outside the gene matches. The length of the CDR3 is 14 residues. The CDR3 here is CASSLGQAQETQYF. The CDR3 nucleotides read TGCGCCAGCAGCCTCGGACAGGCCCAAGAGACCCAGTACTTC.

Comments on this clone: Additional DNA sequences in this sample encode the identical CDR3. The CDR3 nucleotides read TGTGCCAGCAGCTCGGGACTGACCTACGAGCAGTACTTC. Translation: CASSSGLTYEQYF. The chain employs TRBV5-4 and TRBJ2-7; tentatively, D is TRBD2 (6 bases). The V gene lost 3 bases and the J gene lost 2 bases, with 9 bases spanning the gap. The CDR3 consists of 13 residues. Germline CDR1 SGHNT, CDR2 YYREEE (reference sequence).

The V and J genes are TRBV6-6 and TRBJ2-3, with 7 bases matching TRBD2. Germline trimming cut 6 bases from V and 1 base from J; bases unmatched to any gene: 4. CDR3 length equals 14 residues. Looked up from germline, CDR1 is MNHNY and CDR2 is SVGAGI (reference sequence). The CDR3 protein is CASSSSGGTDTQYF. CDR3 nucleotide sequence: TGTGCCAGCAGCTCAAGCGGGGGCACAGATACGCAGTATTTT.

The V call is TRBV15, the J call TRBJ2-6, with D perhaps matching TRBD2 (5 bases). The V gene lost 1 base and the J gene lost 0 bases, with 7 bases spanning the gap. Germline CDR1 and CDR2: LNHNV and YYDKDF (reference sequence). The CDR3 runs 16 residues. The CDR3 nucleotides read TGTGCCACCAGCAGAGGGGAGATCTCTGGGGCCAACGTCCTGACTTTC. Its protein is CATSRGEISGANVLTF.